This T cell receptor beta chain was sequenced in a study of identical twins. TCRdb re-called the 5' RACE reads with MiXCR, one entry per CDR3 protein. This table holds about 460,000 distinct CDR3 sequences, approximately 15% found once. V was pared by 0 bases and J by 7 bases, with 10 bases between. This CDR3 contains 13 residues. Germline CDR1 LNHNV, CDR2 YYDKDF (reference sequence). In every case, the donor was a healthy Caucasian. The sample was also reused in another study, on yellow fever vaccine responses in identical twins.

Sequencing was done on a sample of CD4+ T cells sorted from blood. The clonotype originates from a woman in her late teens or twenties in good health. V usage is TRBV15 and J usage is TRBJ2-7, with a tentative D call TRBD2 (5 bases). CDR3 DNA: TGTGCCACCAGCAGAGACGCGTGGAGGGAGCAGTACTTC. Protein product: CATSRDAWREQYF.